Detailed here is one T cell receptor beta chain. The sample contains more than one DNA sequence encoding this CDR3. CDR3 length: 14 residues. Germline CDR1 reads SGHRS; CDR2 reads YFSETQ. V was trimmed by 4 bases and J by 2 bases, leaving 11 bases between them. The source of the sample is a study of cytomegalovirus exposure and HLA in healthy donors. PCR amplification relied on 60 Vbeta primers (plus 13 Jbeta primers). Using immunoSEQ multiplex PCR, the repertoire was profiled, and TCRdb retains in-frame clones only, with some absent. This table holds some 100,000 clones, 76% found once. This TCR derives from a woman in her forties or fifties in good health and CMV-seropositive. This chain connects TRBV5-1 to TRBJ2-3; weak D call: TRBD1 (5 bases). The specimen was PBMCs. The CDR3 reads CASSGWGDTDTQYF. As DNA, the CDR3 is TGCGCCAGCAGCGGATGGGGCGACACAGATACGCAGTATTTT.